The source of this T cell receptor beta chain is a study of T-cell memory formation after mild COVID-19. V was trimmed by 5 bases and J by 13 bases, leaving 15 bases between them. Germline assignment: CDR1 LGHNA and CDR2 YSLEER. This CDR3 has 13 residues. General study points: Detection of some responders pre-infection suggested pre-existing cross-reactive memory T cells participated.

TCRdb reanalysed the 5' RACE reads using MiXCR and keeps one entry per CDR3 protein. Found here are hundreds of thousands of distinct CDR3 sequences, around 15% of them singletons; the top ten hold 20% to 25%. This clonotype has ten or more counts. The antigen remains undetermined. Material for sequencing was PBMCs or a T cell subset sorted from them (not recorded which). The rearrangement links TRBV4-3 to TRBJ2-6; D may be TRBD1 or TRBD2 (5 bases each). The TCR sequence derives from a man between 18 and 29 years old who had mild COVID-19 (a few samples of this study predate the infection). Cell type and time point are not known. The CDR3 DNA reads TGCGCCAGCAGCTTGGCAGGGACGTGGGTCCTGACTTTC. It codes for CASSLAGTWVLTF.